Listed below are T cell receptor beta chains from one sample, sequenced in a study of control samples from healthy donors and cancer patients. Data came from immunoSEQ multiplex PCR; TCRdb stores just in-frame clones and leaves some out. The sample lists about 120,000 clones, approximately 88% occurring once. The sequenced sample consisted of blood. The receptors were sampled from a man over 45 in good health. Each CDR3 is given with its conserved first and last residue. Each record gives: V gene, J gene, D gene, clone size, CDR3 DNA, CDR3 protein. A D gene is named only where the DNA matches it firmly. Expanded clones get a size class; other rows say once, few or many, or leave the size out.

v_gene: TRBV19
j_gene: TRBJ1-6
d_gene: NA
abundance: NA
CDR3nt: TGTGCCACCCCAATAGAGTGCTCCTATAATTCACCCCTCCACTTT
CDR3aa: CATPIECSYNSPLHF

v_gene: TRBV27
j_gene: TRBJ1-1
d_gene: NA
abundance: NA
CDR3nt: TGTGCCAGCGTGGGCGGGGTCTCTCCTGAAGCTTTCTTT
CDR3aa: CASVGGVSPEAFF

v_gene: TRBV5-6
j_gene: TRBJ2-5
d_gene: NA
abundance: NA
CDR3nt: TGTGCCAGCAGCTTTCACTCCCGGGGCTCTAGGGAGACCCAGTACTTC
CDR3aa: CASSFHSRGSRETQYF

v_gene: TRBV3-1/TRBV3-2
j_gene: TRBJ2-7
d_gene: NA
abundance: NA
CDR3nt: TGTGCCAGCAGCCACGGCTACGAGCAGTACTTC
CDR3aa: CASSHGYEQYF

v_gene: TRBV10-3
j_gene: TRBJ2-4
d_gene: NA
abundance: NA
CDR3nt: TGTGCCATCAGTGACGGGACCGCCGGGAACATTCAGTACTTC
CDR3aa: CAISDGTAGNIQYF

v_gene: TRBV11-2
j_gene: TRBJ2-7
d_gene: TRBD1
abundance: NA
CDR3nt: TGTGCCAGCAGCTTTATCGACAGGGGACTCTCCTACGAGCAGTACTTC
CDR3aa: CASSFIDRGLSYEQYF

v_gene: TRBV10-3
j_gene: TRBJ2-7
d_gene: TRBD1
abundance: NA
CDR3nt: TGTGCCATCAGTGATCCGGACAGGGTGGTAGGCGAGCAGTACTTC
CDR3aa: CAISDPDRVVGEQYF

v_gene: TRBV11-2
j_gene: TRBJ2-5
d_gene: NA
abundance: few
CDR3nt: TGTGCCAGCAGCCCGGCCGGGACTTTGGAGACCCAGTACTTC
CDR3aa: CASSPAGTLETQYF

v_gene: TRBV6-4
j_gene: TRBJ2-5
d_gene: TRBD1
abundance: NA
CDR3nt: TGTGCCAGCAGCCGGGACAGGGGGGAGACCCAGTACTTC
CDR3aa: CASSRDRGETQYF

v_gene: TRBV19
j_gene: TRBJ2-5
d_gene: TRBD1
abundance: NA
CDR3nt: TGTGCCAGTAGTATGACAGGGGGCAGGGAGACCCAGTACTTC
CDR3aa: CASSMTGGRETQYF

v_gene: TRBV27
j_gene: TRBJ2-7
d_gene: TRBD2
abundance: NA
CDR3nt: TGTGCCAGCAGTTTGAGGACTAGCGGGCCCTACGAGCAGTACTTC
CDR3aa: CASSLRTSGPYEQYF

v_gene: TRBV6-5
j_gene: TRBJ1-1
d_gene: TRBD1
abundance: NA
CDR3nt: TGTGCCAGCAGACAGGGGTGGGAGACTGAAGCTTTCTTT
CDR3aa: CASRQGWETEAFF

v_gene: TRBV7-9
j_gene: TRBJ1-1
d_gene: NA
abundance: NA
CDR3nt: TGTGCCAGCAGCCCTGGGAGGGTTGAAGCTTTCTTT
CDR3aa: CASSPGRVEAFF

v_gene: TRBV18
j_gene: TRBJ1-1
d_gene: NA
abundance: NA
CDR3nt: TGTGCCAGCTCACCACCGCGGGGGAGGGTTGAAGCTTTCTTT
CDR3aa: CASSPPRGRVEAFF

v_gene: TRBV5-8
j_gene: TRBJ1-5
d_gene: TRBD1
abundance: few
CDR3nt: TGTGCCAGCAGCCAAGACAGGGGCAGCAATCAGCCCCAGCATTTT
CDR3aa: CASSQDRGSNQPQHF

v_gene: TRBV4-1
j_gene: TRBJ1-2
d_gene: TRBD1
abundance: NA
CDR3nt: TGCGCCAGCAGCCCGGGGACAGCTTTTAACTATGGCTACACCTTC
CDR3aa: CASSPGTAFNYGYTF

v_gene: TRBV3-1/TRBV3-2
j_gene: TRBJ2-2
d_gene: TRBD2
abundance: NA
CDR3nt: TGTGCCAGCAGCCAAGGGGCTAGCGGGGTTACCGGGGAGCTGTTTTTT
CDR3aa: CASSQGASGVTGELFF